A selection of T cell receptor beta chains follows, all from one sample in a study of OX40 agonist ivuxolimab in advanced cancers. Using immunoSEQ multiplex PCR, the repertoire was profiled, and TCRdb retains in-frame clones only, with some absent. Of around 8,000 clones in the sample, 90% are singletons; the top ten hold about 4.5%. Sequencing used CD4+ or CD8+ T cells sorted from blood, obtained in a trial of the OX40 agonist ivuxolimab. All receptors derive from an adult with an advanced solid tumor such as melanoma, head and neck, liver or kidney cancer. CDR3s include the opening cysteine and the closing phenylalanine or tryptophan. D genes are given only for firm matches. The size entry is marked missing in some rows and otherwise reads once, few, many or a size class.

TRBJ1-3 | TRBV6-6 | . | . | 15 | CASSYYRTSGNTIYF | TGTGCCAGCAGTTACTACAGGACCTCTGGAAACACCATATATTTT
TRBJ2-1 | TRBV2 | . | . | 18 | CASSEALHWGSGYNEQFF | TGTGCCAGCAGTGAAGCGCTTCATTGGGGGTCAGGCTACAATGAGCAGTTCTTC
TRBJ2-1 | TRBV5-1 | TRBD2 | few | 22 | CASSFPPLRTSGSTDSYNEQFF | TGCGCCAGCAGCTTCCCCCCACTTCGGACTAGCGGGAGCACCGACAGCTACAATGAGCAGTTCTTC
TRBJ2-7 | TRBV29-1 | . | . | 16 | CSVEGFVSGKSYEQYF | TGCAGCGTTGAAGGTTTCGTATCGGGGAAATCCTACGAGCAGTACTTC
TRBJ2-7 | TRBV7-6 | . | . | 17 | CASSLAQVGEFPLEQYF | TGTGCCAGCAGCTTAGCCCAGGTAGGGGAATTCCCCCTCGAGCAGTACTTC
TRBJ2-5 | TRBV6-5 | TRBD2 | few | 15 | CASSYSGGGGETQYF | TGTGCCAGCAGTTACTCGGGCGGGGGGGGAGAGACCCAGTACTTC
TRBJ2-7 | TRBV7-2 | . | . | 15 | CASSLVGASTYEQYF | TGTGCCAGCAGCTTAGTGGGGGCATCAACCTACGAGCAGTACTTC
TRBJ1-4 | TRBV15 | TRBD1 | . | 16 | CATSRAQGTGLKKLFF | TGTGCCACCAGCAGAGCCCAGGGGACAGGATTGAAAAAACTGTTTTTT
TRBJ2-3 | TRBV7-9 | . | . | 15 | CASSPGRGTTDTQYF | TGTGCCAGCAGCCCTGGACGGGGGACGACAGATACGCAGTATTTT
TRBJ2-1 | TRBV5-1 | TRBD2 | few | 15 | CASSLTGGDYNEQFF | TGCGCCAGCAGCTTGACGGGGGGAGACTACAATGAGCAGTTCTTC
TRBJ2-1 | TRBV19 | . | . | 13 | CASSILRDNEQFF | TGTGCCAGTAGTATACTCCGTGACAATGAGCAGTTCTTC
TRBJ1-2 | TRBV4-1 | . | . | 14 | CASSPRYSNDGYTF | TGCGCCAGCAGCCCCAGATACTCGAACGATGGCTACACCTTC
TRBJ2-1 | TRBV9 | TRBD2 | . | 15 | CASSVGSGDKNEQFF | TGTGCCAGCAGCGTAGGTAGCGGGGATAAGAATGAGCAGTTCTTC
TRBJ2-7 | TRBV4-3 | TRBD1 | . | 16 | CASSQDRQGFSYEQYF | TGCGCCAGCAGCCAGGATAGACAGGGCTTCTCCTACGAGCAGTACTTC
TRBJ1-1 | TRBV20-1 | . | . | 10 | CGGGRAEAFF | TGCGGCGGAGGAAGGGCTGAAGCTTTCTTT